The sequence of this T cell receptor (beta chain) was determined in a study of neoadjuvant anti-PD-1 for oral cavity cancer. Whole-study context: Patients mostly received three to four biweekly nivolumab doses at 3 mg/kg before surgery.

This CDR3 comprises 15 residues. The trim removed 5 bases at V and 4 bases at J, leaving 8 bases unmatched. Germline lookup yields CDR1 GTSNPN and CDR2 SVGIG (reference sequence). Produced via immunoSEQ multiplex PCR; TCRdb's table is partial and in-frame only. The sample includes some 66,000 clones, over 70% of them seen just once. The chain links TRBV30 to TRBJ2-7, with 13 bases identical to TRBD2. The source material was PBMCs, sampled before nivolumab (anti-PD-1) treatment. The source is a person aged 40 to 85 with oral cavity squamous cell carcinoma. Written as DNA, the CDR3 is TGTGCCTGGTACCCGGGACTAGCGGGAAAATACGAGCAGTACTTC. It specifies CAWYPGLAGKYEQYF.